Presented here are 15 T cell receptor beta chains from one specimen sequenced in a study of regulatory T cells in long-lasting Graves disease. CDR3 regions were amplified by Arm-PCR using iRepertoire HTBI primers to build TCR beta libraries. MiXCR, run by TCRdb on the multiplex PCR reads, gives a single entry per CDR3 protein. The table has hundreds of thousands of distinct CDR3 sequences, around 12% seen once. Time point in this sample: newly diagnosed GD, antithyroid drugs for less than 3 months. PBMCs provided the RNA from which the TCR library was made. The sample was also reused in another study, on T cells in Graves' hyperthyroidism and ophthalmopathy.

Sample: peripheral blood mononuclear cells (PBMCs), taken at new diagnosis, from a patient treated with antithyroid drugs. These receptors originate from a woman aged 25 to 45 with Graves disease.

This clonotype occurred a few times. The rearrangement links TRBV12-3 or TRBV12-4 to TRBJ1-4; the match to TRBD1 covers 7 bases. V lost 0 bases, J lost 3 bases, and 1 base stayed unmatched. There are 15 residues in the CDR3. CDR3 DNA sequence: TGTGCCAGCAGTTTAGCGGGACAGTCTAATGAAAAACTGTTTTTT. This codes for CASSLAGQSNEKLFF.

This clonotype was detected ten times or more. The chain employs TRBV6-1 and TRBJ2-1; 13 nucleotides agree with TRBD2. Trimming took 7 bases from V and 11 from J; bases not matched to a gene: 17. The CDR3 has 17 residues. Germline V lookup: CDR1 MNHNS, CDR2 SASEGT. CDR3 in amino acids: CASTPRAGTSGISKQFF. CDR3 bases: TGTGCCAGCACCCCAAGGGCCGGGACTAGCGGGATCAGCAAGCAGTTCTTC.

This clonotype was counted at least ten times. The CDR3 sequence is CASSNLRQGGGEKLFF. In DNA, the CDR3 is TGTGCCAGCAGTAACTTGAGACAGGGAGGTGGCGAAAAACTGTTTTTT. This chain connects TRBV6-2 or TRBV6-3 to TRBJ1-4; 7 bases align to TRBD1. Unmatched junction bases numbered 14, after V lost 5 bases and J lost 8 bases. In germline, CDR1 is MNHEY, CDR2 SVGEGT. CDR3 size: 16 residues.

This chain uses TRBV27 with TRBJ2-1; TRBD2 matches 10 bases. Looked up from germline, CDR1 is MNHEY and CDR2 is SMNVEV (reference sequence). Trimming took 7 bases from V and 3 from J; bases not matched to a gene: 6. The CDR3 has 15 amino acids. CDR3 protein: CASTTLAGGYNEQFF. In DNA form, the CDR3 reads TGTGCCAGCACGACCTTAGCGGGAGGCTACAATGAGCAGTTCTTC.

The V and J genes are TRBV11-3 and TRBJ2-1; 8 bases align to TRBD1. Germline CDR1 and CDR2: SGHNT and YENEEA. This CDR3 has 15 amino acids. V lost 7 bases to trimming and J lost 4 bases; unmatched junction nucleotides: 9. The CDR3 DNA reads TGTGCCAGCAACAACAGGGGGGACGTATACAATGAGCAGTTCTTC. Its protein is CASNNRGDVYNEQFF. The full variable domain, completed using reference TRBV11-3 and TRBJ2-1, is EAGVVQSPRYKIIEKKQPVAFWCNPISGHNTLYWYLQNLGQGPELLIRYENEEAVDDSQLPKDRFSAERLKGVDSTLKIQPAELGDSAVYLCASNNRGDVYNEQFFGPGTRLTVL.

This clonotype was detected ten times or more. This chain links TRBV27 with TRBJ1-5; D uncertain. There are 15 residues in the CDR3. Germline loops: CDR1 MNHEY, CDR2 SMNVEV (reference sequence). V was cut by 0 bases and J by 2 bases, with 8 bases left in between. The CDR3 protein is CASSLSAARNQPQHF. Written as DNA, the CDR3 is TGTGCCAGCAGTTTATCGGCGGCTCGCAATCAGCCCCAGCATTTT.

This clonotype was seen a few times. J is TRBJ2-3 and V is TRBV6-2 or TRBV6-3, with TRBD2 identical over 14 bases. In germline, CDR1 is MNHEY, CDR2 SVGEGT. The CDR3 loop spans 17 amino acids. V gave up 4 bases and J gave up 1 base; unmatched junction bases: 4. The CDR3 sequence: CASSSPGLAGGTDTQYF. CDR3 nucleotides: TGTGCCAGCAGTTCACCGGGACTAGCGGGGGGCACAGATACGCAGTATTTT.

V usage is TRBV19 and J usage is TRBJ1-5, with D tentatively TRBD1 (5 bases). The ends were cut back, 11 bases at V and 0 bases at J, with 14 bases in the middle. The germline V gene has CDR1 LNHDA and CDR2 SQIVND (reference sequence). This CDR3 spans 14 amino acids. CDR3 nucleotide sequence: TGTGCCGCAGGGACCGCCTATAGCAATCAGCCCCAGCATTTT. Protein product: CAAGTAYSNQPQHF.

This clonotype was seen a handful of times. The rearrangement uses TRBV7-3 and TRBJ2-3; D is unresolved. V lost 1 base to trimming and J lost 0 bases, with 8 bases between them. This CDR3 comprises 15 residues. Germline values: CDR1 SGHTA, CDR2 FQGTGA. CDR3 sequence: CASSLNSASTDTQYF. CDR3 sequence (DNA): TGTGCCAGCAGCTTAAACTCCGCGAGCACAGATACGCAGTATTTT.

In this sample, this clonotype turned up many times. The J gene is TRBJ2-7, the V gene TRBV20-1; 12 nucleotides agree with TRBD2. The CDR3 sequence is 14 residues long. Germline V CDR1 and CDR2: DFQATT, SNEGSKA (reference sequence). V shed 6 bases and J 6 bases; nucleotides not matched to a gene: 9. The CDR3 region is CSASGLAGLGEQYF. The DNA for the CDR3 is TGCAGTGCGAGTGGACTAGCGGGATTGGGCGAGCAGTACTTC.

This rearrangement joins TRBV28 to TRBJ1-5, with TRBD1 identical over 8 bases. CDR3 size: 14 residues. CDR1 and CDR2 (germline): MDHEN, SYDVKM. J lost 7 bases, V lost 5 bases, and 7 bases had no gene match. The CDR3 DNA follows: TGTGCCAGCAGTCTAACTGCAGGGGGCCAGCCCCAGCATTTT. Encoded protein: CASSLTAGGQPQHF.

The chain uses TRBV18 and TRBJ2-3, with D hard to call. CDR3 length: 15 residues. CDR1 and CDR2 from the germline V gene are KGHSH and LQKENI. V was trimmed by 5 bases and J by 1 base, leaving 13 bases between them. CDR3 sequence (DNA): TGTGCCAGCTCAGCCCTGGGTTTTGGCACAGATACGCAGTATTTT. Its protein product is CASSALGFGTDTQYF.

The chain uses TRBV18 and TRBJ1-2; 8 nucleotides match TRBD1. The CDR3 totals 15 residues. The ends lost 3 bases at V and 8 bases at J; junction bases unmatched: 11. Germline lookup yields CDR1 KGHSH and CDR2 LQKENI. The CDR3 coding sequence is TGTGCCAGCTCACCTGCTCAGGGGGCCCGGGAAGGCTACACCTTC. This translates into CASSPAQGAREGYTF.

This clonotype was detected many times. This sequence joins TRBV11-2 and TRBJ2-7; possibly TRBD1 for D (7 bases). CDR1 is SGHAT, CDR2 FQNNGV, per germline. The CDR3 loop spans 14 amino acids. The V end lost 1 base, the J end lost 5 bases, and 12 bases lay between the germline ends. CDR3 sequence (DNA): TGTGCCAGCAGCTTAGGCAGGGGGGTCGACGAGCAGTACTTC. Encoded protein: CASSLGRGVDEQYF.

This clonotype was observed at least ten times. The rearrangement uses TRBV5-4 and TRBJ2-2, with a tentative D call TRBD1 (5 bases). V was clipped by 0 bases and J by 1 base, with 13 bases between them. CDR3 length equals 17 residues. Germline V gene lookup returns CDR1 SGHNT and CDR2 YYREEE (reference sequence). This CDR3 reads CASSLGAGIMNTGELFF. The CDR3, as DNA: TGTGCCAGCAGCTTGGGGGCAGGGATCATGAACACCGGGGAGCTGTTTTTT. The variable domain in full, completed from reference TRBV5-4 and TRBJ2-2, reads ETGVTQSPTHLIKTRGQQVTLRCSSQSGHNTVSWYQQALGQGPQFIFQYYREEENGRGNFPPRFSGLQFPNYSSELNVNALELDDSALYLCASSLGAGIMNTGELFFGEGSRLTVL.